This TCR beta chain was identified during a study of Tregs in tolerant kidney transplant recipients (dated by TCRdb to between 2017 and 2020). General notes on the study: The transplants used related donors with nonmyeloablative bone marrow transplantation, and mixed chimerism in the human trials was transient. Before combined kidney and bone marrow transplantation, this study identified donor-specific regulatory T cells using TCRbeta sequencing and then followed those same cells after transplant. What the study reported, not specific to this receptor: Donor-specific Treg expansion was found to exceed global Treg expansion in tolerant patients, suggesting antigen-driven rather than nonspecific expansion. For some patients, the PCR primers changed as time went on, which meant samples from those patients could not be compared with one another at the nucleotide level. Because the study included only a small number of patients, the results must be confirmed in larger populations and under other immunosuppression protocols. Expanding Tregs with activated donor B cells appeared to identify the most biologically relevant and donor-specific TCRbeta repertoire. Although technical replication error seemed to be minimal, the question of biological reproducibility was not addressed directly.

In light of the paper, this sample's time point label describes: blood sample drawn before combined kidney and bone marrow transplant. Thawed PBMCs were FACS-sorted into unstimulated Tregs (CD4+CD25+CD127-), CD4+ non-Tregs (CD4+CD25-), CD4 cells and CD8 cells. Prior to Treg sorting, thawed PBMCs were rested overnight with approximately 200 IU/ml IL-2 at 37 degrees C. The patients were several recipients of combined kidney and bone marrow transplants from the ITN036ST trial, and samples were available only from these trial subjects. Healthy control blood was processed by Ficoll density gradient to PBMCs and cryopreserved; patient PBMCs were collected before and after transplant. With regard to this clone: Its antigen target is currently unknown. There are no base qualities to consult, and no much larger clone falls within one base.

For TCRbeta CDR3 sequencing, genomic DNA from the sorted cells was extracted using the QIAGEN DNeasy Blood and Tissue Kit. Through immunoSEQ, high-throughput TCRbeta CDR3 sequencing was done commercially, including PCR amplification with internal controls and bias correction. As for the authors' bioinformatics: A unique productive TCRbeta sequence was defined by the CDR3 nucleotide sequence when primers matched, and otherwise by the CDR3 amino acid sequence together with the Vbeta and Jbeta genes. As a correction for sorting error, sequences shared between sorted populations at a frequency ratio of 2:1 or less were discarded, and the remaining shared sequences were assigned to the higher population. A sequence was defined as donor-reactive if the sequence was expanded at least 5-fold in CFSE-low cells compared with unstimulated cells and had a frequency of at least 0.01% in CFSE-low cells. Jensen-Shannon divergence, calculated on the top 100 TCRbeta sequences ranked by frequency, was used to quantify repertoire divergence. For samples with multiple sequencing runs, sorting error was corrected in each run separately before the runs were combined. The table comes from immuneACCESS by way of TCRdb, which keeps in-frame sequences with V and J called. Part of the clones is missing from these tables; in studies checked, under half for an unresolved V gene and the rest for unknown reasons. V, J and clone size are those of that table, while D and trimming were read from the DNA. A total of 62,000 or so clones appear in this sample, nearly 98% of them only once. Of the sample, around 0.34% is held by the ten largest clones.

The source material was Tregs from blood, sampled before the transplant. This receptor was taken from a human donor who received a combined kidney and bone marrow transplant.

This receptor carries the CDR3 CASSSLRGPDKAFF. The sequence in DNA is TGTGCCAGCAGTTCCCTCAGGGGGCCGGACAAAGCTTTCTTT. Recombination joined TRBV27 with TRBJ1-1, with 8 junctional bases fitting TRBD1. Its CDR3 holds 14 amino acids, cysteine through phenylalanine. Just the 42-base CDR3 DNA is kept, in frame starting at base 1. CDR1 MNHEY and CDR2 SMNVEV were looked up in the germline V gene (reference sequence). At the junction V is shortened by 4 bases and J by 9 bases; bases outside the gene matches: 10.